Listed below are T cell receptor beta chains from one sample, sequenced in a study of long-term antiretroviral therapy in people with HIV. Sequenced by immunoSEQ multiplex PCR; TCRdb stores in-frame clones only, minus some. The sample records about 39,000 clones, approximately 87% being singletons. The specimen was unsorted PBMCs, collected 1.2 years after starting antiretroviral therapy. All receptors come from a woman in her 50s with HIV. Both conserved end residues are part of each CDR3. Fields, in order: CDR3 length, J gene, clone size, V gene, CDR3 protein. Clone sizes are given selectively: once, few, many, or a class where the clone is expanded.

>14|TRBJ2-3|.|TRBV5-1
CASSLGTGTDTQYF
>13|TRBJ1-2|.|TRBV6-6
CASSLTGPHGYTF
>15|TRBJ2-5|.|TRBV25-1
CASSESPGLGETQYF
>14|TRBJ2-1|.|TRBV6-1
CASSGQGSYNEQFF
>15|TRBJ1-3|.|TRBV2
CASRLQGISGNTIYF
>13|TRBJ2-7|.|TRBV2
CASSSGFFYEQYF
>12|TRBJ2-3|.|TRBV5-1
CASRGESDTQYF
>15|TRBJ2-7|few|TRBV4-3
CASSQTPGVPYEQYF
>14|TRBJ1-3|.|TRBV29-1
CSVEAGAGGNTIYF
>14|TRBJ1-1|once|TRBV16
CASSRDGLNTEAFF
>17|TRBJ1-2|.|TRBV9
CASSVGLYGQASDGYTF
>14|TRBJ2-5|.|TRBV13
CASSLSTQQETQYF
>18|TRBJ1-6|.|TRBV5-6
CASSLDGKGPPGNSPLHF
>14|TRBJ2-4|.|TRBV29-1
CSVYDRVAKNIQYF
>12|TRBJ2-7|.|TRBV6-5
CASSRGQYEQYF
>14|TRBJ1-2|.|TRBV5-4
CASSLEFGQAGYTF
>13|TRBJ1-1|.|TRBV11-2
CASSFPDRAAAFF
>14|TRBJ1-2|once|TRBV5-1
CASSLVPEYYGYTF
>16|TRBJ1-3|.|TRBV5-1
CASSLGQSNSGNTIYF
>14|TRBJ1-6|.|TRBV7-9
CASSLVSGNSPLHF
>13|TRBJ2-2|.|TRBV5-1
CASSLTLTGELFF
>12|TRBJ2-7|.|TRBV29-1
CSVGRGSYEQYF
>16|TRBJ2-1|.|TRBV5-6
CASRATLAGGPSEQFF
>16|TRBJ2-6|.|TRBV7-9
CASSPRTGPGANVLTF
>15|TRBJ2-7|.|TRBV29-1
CSVEERGTGTYEQYF
>17|TRBJ2-7|once|TRBV30
CAWSVALGRSGNYEQYF
>16|TRBJ2-5|.|TRBV7-9
CASSLTRLAVQETQYF
>16|TRBJ2-1|.|TRBV15
CATSRETGKYVDEQFF
>14|TRBJ1-2|.|TRBV6-1
CASRSPGPGYGYTF
>19|TRBJ2-1|.|TRBV4-3
CASSQVLAGGHSSYNEQFF
>14|TRBJ1-1|.|TRBV27
CASSLRGGNTEAFF
>13|TRBJ1-2|few|TRBV6-5
CASRGRSDYGYTF
>16|TRBJ1-1|.|TRBV10-3
CAIRPTGESFGTEAFF